What follows describes a single T cell receptor (beta chain). The antigen remains unidentified. TCRdb re-analysed the reads in MiXCR, keeping a single row per CDR3 protein. The data show around 750,000 distinct CDR3 sequences, approximately 30% seen once. These data come from a study of T cell repertoires in cytomegalovirus infection. At the level of the study: TCR beta signatures that were public indicated CMV infection and matching HLA type.

Study-wide results and caveats: CMV-specific TCR beta clonotypes restricted by HLA-C dominated the ex vivo response.

V was trimmed by 4 bases and J by 10 bases, leaving 7 bases between them. CDR1 is MNHNS and CDR2 is SASEGT in the germline V gene. The CDR3 contains 10 residues. The V gene is TRBV6-1, the J gene TRBJ1-1; D is ambiguous. The sample consisted of cultured CD8+ T cells from PBMCs, taken from culture after CMV antigen stimulation. The TCR originated in a human donor in good health (CMV status not recorded). Some clones in this sample may be carry-over from other donors' samples. The CDR3 spells CASSGNGAFF. In nucleotides, the CDR3 is TGTGCCAGCAGTGGGAATGGAGCTTTCTTT.